These 19 T cell receptor beta chains were all obtained from the same sample, sequenced in a study of CD8+ T cells in alopecia areata. Sequencing relied on a cDNA template that was reverse transcribed from extracted RNA. Profiling relied on immunoSEQ multiplex PCR, and the TCRdb table lists in-frame clones only, not all of them. The table lists about 130,000 clones, 50% to 60% of them singletons. The specimen comprised CD4+ T cells sorted from blood, sampled at week 0. The receptor source for this set is a human donor with alopecia areata.

The chain combines TRBV7-6 with TRBJ1-5, with 8 bases aligning to TRBD1. Germline lookup yields CDR1 SGHVS and CDR2 FNYEAQ. CDR3 length: 16 residues. Unmatched junction bases numbered 7, after V lost 1 base and J lost 5 bases. This CDR3 reads CASSLGQGALHQPQHF. Here the CDR3 DNA reads TGTGCCAGCAGCTTAGGCCAGGGGGCTTTACATCAGCCCCAGCATTTT.

The J gene is TRBJ2-5, the V gene TRBV7-2; no clear D gene. Per the germline V gene, CDR1 is SGHTA and CDR2 is FQGNSA. V lost 6 bases and J lost 1, with 9 bases in between. This CDR3 is 13 amino acids long. CDR3 residues: CASRPNPQETQYF. CDR3 in DNA: TGTGCCAGCAGACCTAACCCCCAAGAGACCCAGTACTTC. Based on the CDR3 plus reference TRBV7-2 and TRBJ2-5, the full variable domain is GAGVSQSPSNKVTEKGKDVELRCDPISGHTALYWYRQSLGQGLEFLIYFQGNSAPDKSGLPSDRFSAERTGGSVSTLTIQRTQQEDSAVYLCASRPNPQETQYFGPGTRLLVL.

The rearrangement uses TRBV19 and TRBJ1-4, with TRBD1 identical over 7 bases. Germline values: CDR1 LNHDA, CDR2 SQIVND (reference sequence). The CDR3 is made up of 16 amino acids. V was pared by 5 bases and J by 1 base, with 7 bases of the junction left unmatched. The CDR3 protein is CASSWTGPLTNEKLFF. Written as DNA, the CDR3 is TGTGCCAGTAGTTGGACAGGACCGCTAACTAATGAAAAACTGTTTTTT.

The chain carries TRBV6-6 and TRBJ2-1; D not certain. In germline, CDR1 is MNHNY, CDR2 SVGAGI (reference sequence). The V and J ends lost 3 bases and 7 bases respectively, with 10 bases between them. The CDR3 loop spans 13 amino acids. CDR3 in amino acids: CASSYGMWNEQFF. The CDR3 DNA follows: TGTGCCAGCAGTTATGGGATGTGGAATGAGCAGTTCTTC.

As DNA, the CDR3 is TGTGCCAGCAGCGAGGGCGGAGACGGTCCCTACGAGCAGTACTTC. Translating it yields CASSEGGDGPYEQYF. V and J are TRBV2 and TRBJ2-7; perhaps TRBD2 as D (5 bases). Germline CDR1 reads SNHLY; CDR2 reads FYNNEI. The CDR3 spans 15 residues. Deletions cut 6 bases from V and 2 bases from J, with 17 bases between.

This chain connects TRBV7-2 to TRBJ2-5; D unclear. The CDR3 is 13 amino acids. V was clipped by 4 bases and J by 2 bases, with 8 bases between them. Germline V gene lookup returns CDR1 SGHTA and CDR2 FQGNSA. In DNA form, the CDR3 reads TGTGCCAGCAGCTGGAAGTTACAAGAGACCCAGTACTTC. Translating it yields CASSWKLQETQYF.

CDR3 in amino acids: CASSQGAGTSGYEQYF. CDR3 in DNA: TGCGCCAGCAGCCAAGGGGCCGGGACTAGCGGGTACGAGCAGTACTTC. The rearrangement uses TRBV4-1 and TRBJ2-7, with 12 bases lining up with TRBD2. V shed 1 base, J shed 4 bases, and the junction held 5 bases outside the gene matches. Germline-derived CDR1 and CDR2 are MGHRA and YSYEKL. This CDR3 contains 16 residues.

This clone was seen more than once but under ten times. The chain employs TRBV10-3 and TRBJ2-7, with 9 bases that match TRBD1. J lost 5 bases, V lost 6 bases, and 5 bases had no gene match. This CDR3 contains 13 residues. Germline values: CDR1 ENHRY, CDR2 SYGVKD. The CDR3 here is CAIRGQGLDEQYF. CDR3 in DNA: TGTGCCATCAGAGGACAGGGGCTTGACGAGCAGTACTTC.

The chain carries TRBV9 and TRBJ2-2; D call uncertain. Germline lookup yields CDR1 SGDLS and CDR2 YYNGEE. The V and J ends lost 3 bases and 6 bases respectively, with 12 bases between them. This CDR3 comprises 14 residues. The CDR3 protein is CASSAQTAPGELFF. In DNA form, the CDR3 reads TGTGCCAGCAGCGCCCAGACCGCCCCCGGGGAGCTGTTTTTT.

Only a few counts were recorded for this clone. The chain uses TRBV7-9 and TRBJ1-5; a weak D match, TRBD1 (5 bases). This CDR3 contains 16 residues. Germline values: CDR1 SEHNR, CDR2 FQNEAQ (reference sequence). V was shortened by 0 bases and J by 2 bases, with 11 bases between the two germline ends. The CDR3 DNA sequence: TGTGCCAGCAGCTTAGCGGTTACGGGGGGCAATCAGCCCCAGCATTTT. This translates into CASSLAVTGGNQPQHF.

The chain recombines TRBV9 with TRBJ2-1; D may be TRBD2 (6 bases). Germline V lookup: CDR1 SGDLS, CDR2 YYNGEE. The CDR3 totals 15 residues. The ends were cut back, 3 bases at V and 8 bases at J, with 18 bases in the middle. In nucleotides, the CDR3 is TGTGCCAGCAGCGGCCGGGGACTCCTGGGTGATGAGCAGTTCTTC. Its translation is CASSGRGLLGDEQFF.

The gene calls are TRBV2 and TRBJ1-2; 8 bases match TRBD1. Germline assignment: CDR1 SNHLY and CDR2 FYNNEI. This CDR3 spans 15 amino acids. V shed 6 bases and J 11 bases; nucleotides not matched to a gene: 17. The CDR3 bases are TGTGCCAGCAGCGGGGGGGACAGGCCTAAAAGTGGGTACACCTTC. The encoded protein is CASSGGDRPKSGYTF.

CDR3 sequence: CASSYREGEQYF. CDR3 nucleotides: TGTGCCAGCAGTTACAGGGAGGGCGAGCAGTACTTC. The chain uses TRBV6-5 and TRBJ2-7, with TRBD2 identical over 7 bases. The CDR3 sequence is 12 residues long. Per the germline V gene, CDR1 is MNHEY and CDR2 is SVGAGI. V was clipped by 2 bases and J by 6 bases; unmatched bases: 1.

The chain recombines TRBV29-1 with TRBJ1-6; unclear D gene. V dropped 4 bases and J dropped 4 bases, with 8 bases sitting between them. Germline V gene sequence: CDR1 SQVTM, CDR2 ANQGSEA. This CDR3 has 13 residues. CDR3: CSVGFGYNSPLHF. CDR3 sequence (DNA): TGCAGCGTTGGATTCGGATATAATTCACCCCTCCACTTT.

The chain carries TRBV7-9 and TRBJ2-3, with a weak D call TRBD2 (6 bases). V lost 5 bases and J lost 1, with 10 bases in between. The germline gives CDR1 SEHNR, CDR2 FQNEAQ (reference sequence). CDR3 length: 14 amino acids. This CDR3 is CASSPGLGTDTQYF. CDR3 sequence (DNA): TGTGCCAGCAGCCCGGGACTCGGCACAGATACGCAGTATTTT.

Details on this clone: Different DNA sequences within this sample yield the same CDR3. The chain uses TRBV7-3 and TRBJ1-2, with TRBD1 identical over 9 bases. The length of the CDR3 is 13 residues. Germline CDR1 is SGHTA and CDR2 is FQGTGA. With V trimmed by 5 bases and J by 4 bases, 2 bases remained unmatched. CDR3 protein: CASSLTGGYGYTF. Written as DNA, the CDR3 is TGTGCCAGCAGCCTGACAGGGGGCTATGGCTACACCTTC. Together with reference TRBV7-3 and TRBJ1-2, the CDR3 gives the full variable domain: GAGVSQTPSNKVTEKGKYVELRCDPISGHTALYWYRQSLGQGPEFLIYFQGTGAADDSGLPNDRFFAVRPEGSVSTLKIQRTERGDSAVYLCASSLTGGYGYTFGSGTRLTVV.

This rearrangement joins TRBV5-1 to TRBJ2-1; D unclear. The length of the CDR3 is 16 residues. Germline assignment: CDR1 SGHRS and CDR2 YFSETQ. V was cut by 1 base and J by 0 bases, with 11 bases left in between. CDR3 residues: CASSLNSGHSYNEQFF. As DNA, the CDR3 is TGCGCCAGCAGCTTGAATAGTGGTCACTCCTACAATGAGCAGTTCTTC.

The chain carries TRBV27 and TRBJ1-5; a possible D gene is TRBD1 (5 bases). The CDR3 has 15 residues. Germline CDR1 and CDR2: MNHEY and SMNVEV (reference sequence). V lost 4 bases to trimming and J lost 11 bases, with 21 bases between them. CDR3 DNA sequence: TGTGCCAGCAGTTCAGGGACCTCTCCGGGTCGAGCCCAGCATTTT. This encodes CASSSGTSPGRAQHF.

In this sample, this clone turned up a few times. This chain links TRBV15 with TRBJ1-2; D might be TRBD1 (6 bases). V lost 5 bases and J lost 0, with 13 bases in between. The germline gives CDR1 LNHNV, CDR2 YYDKDF (reference sequence). The CDR3 extends over 15 amino acids. The CDR3 sequence: CATSGQTRTNYGYTF. The DNA of the CDR3 is TGTGCCACCAGCGGACAGACAAGAACTAACTATGGCTACACCTTC.